One and the same sample provided the 21 T cell receptor beta chains below, sequenced in a study of identical twins. One entry per CDR3 protein results from TCRdb running MiXCR on the 5' RACE reads. The data show fewer than 650,000 distinct CDR3 sequences, roughly 9.5% seen once. These same records also appear under a second study, on yellow fever vaccine responses in identical twins.

The material sequenced was PBMCs. The receptors originated from a woman aged 18-35 years in good health.

This clonotype was observed a handful of times. The chain has TRBV6-1 and TRBJ2-7; D is possibly TRBD2 (6 bases). Looked up from germline, CDR1 is MNHNS and CDR2 is SASEGT. This CDR3 is built from 13 residues. Trimming took off 11 bases at V and 3 bases at J, with 17 bases between the two ends. The CDR3 nucleotides are TGTGCCGTCCGGGACTTACTAATCTACGAGCAGTACTTC. Protein sequence: CAVRDLLIYEQYF.

This clonotype was seen only a few times. The V call is TRBV15, the J call TRBJ2-7; possibly TRBD2 for D (7 bases). This CDR3 contains 16 residues. Trimming took 5 bases from V and 6 from J, leaving 23 bases between them. Looked up from germline, CDR1 is LNHNV and CDR2 is YYDKDF (reference sequence). In DNA, the CDR3 is TGTGCCACCAGCCCCCACCGAGGGAGGGGGGCCGGCGAGCAGTACTTC. Protein sequence: CATSPHRGRGAGEQYF.

The chain employs TRBV4-2 and TRBJ1-1, with D unresolved. The V gene's germline CDR1 is LGHNA and CDR2 YNFKEQ. The CDR3 loop spans 14 amino acids. The V and J ends lost 1 base and 1 base respectively, with 7 bases between them. DNA of the CDR3: TGTGCCAGCAGCCAAGGATCGGCGAACACTGAAGCTTTCTTT. It specifies CASSQGSANTEAFF.

The chain combines TRBV3-1 with TRBJ2-7, with D perhaps TRBD2 (7 bases). The germline CDR1 and CDR2 sequences are LGHDT and YNNKEL (reference sequence). This CDR3 spans 14 amino acids. V was pared by 1 base and J by 7 bases, with 14 bases between. CDR3 protein: CASSQGGGGAEQYF. The CDR3 DNA reads as TGTGCCAGCAGCCAAGGTGGAGGGGGGGCTGAGCAGTACTTC.

This clonotype has a handful of counts. V usage is TRBV6-5 and J usage is TRBJ2-1; D call uncertain. Germline V gene lookup returns CDR1 MNHEY and CDR2 SVGAGI. V was pared by 7 bases and J by 2 bases, with 18 bases between. The CDR3 covers 16 residues. The CDR3 region has the DNA TGTGCCAGCACCTACTATGGGAAGAGGACCTACAATGAGCAGTTCTTC. Translation: CASTYYGKRTYNEQFF.

This clonotype was counted at least ten times. V gene TRBV29-1 combines with J gene TRBJ2-3; TRBD2 aligns across 7 bases. The germline V gene encodes CDR1 SQVTM and CDR2 ANQGSEA. J lost 2 bases, V lost 7 bases, and 6 bases had no gene match. The CDR3 sequence is 13 residues long. CDR3 DNA sequence: TGCAGCGAACAGCGGGATCACACAGATACGCAGTATTTT. Translated: CSEQRDHTDTQYF.

This clonotype turned up a few times. The chain links TRBV15 to TRBJ2-1, with TRBD2 matching 10 bases. This CDR3 is 15 amino acids long. V gave up 5 bases and J gave up 8 bases; unmatched junction bases: 9. CDR1 and CDR2 (germline): LNHNV, YYDKDF (reference sequence). The CDR3 nucleotides read TGTGCCACCAGCGGTAGGCTAGCGGGAGTCCATGAGCAGTTCTTC. This gives the protein CATSGRLAGVHEQFF.

The V gene is TRBV9, the J gene TRBJ2-7; 7 bases align to TRBD2. Germline loops: CDR1 SGDLS, CDR2 YYNGEE. This CDR3 has 17 residues. After removal of 0 bases from V and 4 bases from J, the junction contained 13 bases not matched to a gene. CDR3 sequence (DNA): TGTGCCAGCAGCGTAGGAGGCTTTGGGGCTAGCGGATACGAGCAGTACTTC. This encodes CASSVGGFGASGYEQYF.

J is TRBJ1-2 and V is TRBV5-1, with TRBD1 matching over 10 bases. CDR3 length: 14 amino acids. J was trimmed by 6 bases and V by 4 bases; bases with no gene match: 6. Germline values: CDR1 SGHRS, CDR2 YFSETQ. The CDR3 is CASSRDRGGDGYTF. In nucleotides, the CDR3 is TGCGCCAGCAGCCGGGACAGGGGAGGGGATGGCTACACCTTC.

This clonotype has a handful of counts. V and J are TRBV6-2 or TRBV6-3 and TRBJ2-1, with 7 bases lining up with TRBD2. Germline V CDR1 and CDR2: MNHEY, SVGEGT. The CDR3 sequence is 15 residues long. V lost 6 bases and J lost 4; bases outside the gene matches: 9. The CDR3 nucleotides are TGTGCCAGCAGCCACGGGGGACTACCATACAATGAGCAGTTCTTC. As protein: CASSHGGLPYNEQFF.

The chain couples TRBV6-5 to TRBJ2-5; the match to TRBD2 covers 9 bases. Per the germline V gene, CDR1 is MNHEY and CDR2 is SVGAGI. With 4 bases clipped from V and 2 bases from J, the junction kept 17 bases outside the gene matches. This CDR3 region has 19 residues. CDR3 sequence (DNA): TGTGCCAGCAGTTCCCGCGGGGGGGACCAGCCAGAGATACAAGAGACCCAGTACTTC. As protein: CASSSRGGDQPEIQETQYF.

The V gene is TRBV7-8, the J gene TRBJ2-7; possible D gene TRBD1, 6 bases. Germline CDR1 SGHVS, CDR2 FQNEAQ. Between the trimmed V and J ends, which lost 5 bases and 4 bases, there was a span of 12 bases. This CDR3 is 13 amino acids long. Here the CDR3 reads CASSTGSWYEQYF. CDR3 DNA: TGTGCCAGCAGCACAGGGTCGTGGTACGAGCAGTACTTC. Full variable domain (remainder filled in from reference TRBV7-8 and TRBJ2-7): GAGVSQSPRYKVAKRGQDVALRCDPISGHVSLFWYQQALGQGPEFLTYFQNEAQLDKSGLPSDRFFAERPEGSVSTLKIQRTQQEDSAVYLCASSTGSWYEQYFGPGTRLTVT.

This clonotype was detected many times. The chain uses TRBV4-1 and TRBJ1-4, with TRBD1 matching over 7 bases. The CDR3 has 13 amino acids. Trimming removed 5 bases from V and 7 bases from J; junction bases left unmatched: 4. CDR1 and CDR2 (germline): MGHRA, YSYEKL. The CDR3 sequence is CASSYGQVEKLFF. CDR3 DNA: TGCGCCAGCAGCTACGGACAGGTTGAAAAACTGTTTTTT.

This clonotype was picked up a small number of times. The chain is built from TRBV29-1 and TRBJ2-1; D is unclear. The CDR3 totals 11 residues. V lost 6 bases, J lost 10 bases, and 13 bases lay in between. Germline-derived CDR1 and CDR2 are SQVTM and ANQGSEA. The CDR3 DNA reads TGCAGCGTGCCGGCCCGAGGAGAGCAGTTCTTC. This translates into CSVPARGEQFF.

This clonotype was seen repeatedly, ten times or more. The V gene is TRBV20-1, the J gene TRBJ2-1; 7 nucleotides line up with TRBD2. CDR1 is DFQATT, CDR2 SNEGSKA, per germline (reference sequence). The CDR3 length is 15 residues. V gave up 4 bases and J gave up 0 bases; unmatched junction bases: 6. CDR3 nucleotide sequence: TGCAGTGCTAACCCACTAGCGTCCTCCTACAATGAGCAGTTCTTC. As protein: CSANPLASSYNEQFF.

The table lists this clonotype with many counts. The J gene is TRBJ2-3, the V gene TRBV25-1, with D maybe TRBD1 (6 bases). The CDR3 loop spans 16 amino acids. Germline V gene sequence: CDR1 MGHDK, CDR2 SYGVNS. Trimming took off 1 base at V and 2 bases at J, with 13 bases between the two ends. CDR3 amino acids: CASSESRRGNTDTQYF. The CDR3, as DNA: TGTGCCAGCAGTGAATCGCGCAGGGGAAACACAGATACGCAGTATTTT. The variable domain in full, with the rest retrieved from reference TRBV25-1 and TRBJ2-3, is EADIYQTPRYLVIGTGKKITLECSQTMGHDKMYWYQQDPGMELHLIHYSYGVNSTEKGDLSSESTVSRIRTEHFPLTLESARPSHTSQYLCASSESRRGNTDTQYFGPGTRLTVL.

This clonotype was counted at least ten times. V is TRBV7-9 and J is TRBJ2-7; D possibly matches TRBD1 or TRBD2 (5 bases each). The length of the CDR3 is 14 residues. Germline V gene lookup returns CDR1 SEHNR and CDR2 FQNEAQ (reference sequence). V gave up 2 bases and J gave up 9 bases, with 17 bases separating them. In DNA form, the CDR3 reads TGTGCCAGCAGCTTACTTCGGGAAAGACAGTCGCAGTACTTC. It yields the protein CASSLLRERQSQYF.

This clonotype has ten or more counts. The chain joins TRBV5-1 to TRBJ2-2; tentatively, D is TRBD2 (5 bases). Between the trimmed V and J ends, which lost 2 bases and 4 bases, there was a span of 12 bases. From germline, CDR1 is SGHRS and CDR2 YFSETQ. The CDR3 covers 15 residues. CDR3 nucleotide sequence: TGCGCCAGCAGCTTCAAGGGAGCAGGCACCGGGGAGCTGTTTTTT. It yields the protein CASSFKGAGTGELFF.

The sample holds many counts of this clonotype. The V and J genes are TRBV7-2 and TRBJ2-7, with D unclear. From germline, CDR1 is SGHTA and CDR2 FQGNSA. V gave up 1 base and J gave up 3 bases, with 13 bases separating them. CDR3 length equals 15 residues. DNA of the CDR3: TGTGCCAGCAGCTTAGGGGTGGTCTCCTACTACGAGCAGTACTTC. Amino acids: CASSLGVVSYYEQYF.

The rearrangement joins TRBV25-1 to TRBJ2-5; TRBD2 matches at 9 bases. Germline-derived CDR1 and CDR2 are MGHDK and SYGVNS. This CDR3 has 18 residues. The V gene end was trimmed by 2 bases and the J gene end by 4 bases; junction bases not matched to a gene: 14. CDR3 sequence (DNA): TGTGCCAGCAGTGAAGGAGGGCTCGGAGCGGGGGGTGGAGAGACCCAGTACTTC. It encodes CASSEGGLGAGGGETQYF. Drawing the rest from reference TRBV25-1 and TRBJ2-5, the complete variable domain is EADIYQTPRYLVIGTGKKITLECSQTMGHDKMYWYQQDPGMELHLIHYSYGVNSTEKGDLSSESTVSRIRTEHFPLTLESARPSHTSQYLCASSEGGLGAGGGETQYFGPGTRLLVL.

The rearrangement links TRBV7-2 to TRBJ2-7, with D maybe TRBD1 (5 bases). CDR3 size: 14 residues. CDR1 is SGHTA and CDR2 is FQGNSA in the germline V gene. With 1 base removed from V and 4 bases from J, the gap between germline ends came to 11 bases. CDR3 loop: CASSLGSGMYEQYF. The CDR3 coding sequence is TGTGCCAGCAGCTTAGGGTCAGGGATGTACGAGCAGTACTTC.